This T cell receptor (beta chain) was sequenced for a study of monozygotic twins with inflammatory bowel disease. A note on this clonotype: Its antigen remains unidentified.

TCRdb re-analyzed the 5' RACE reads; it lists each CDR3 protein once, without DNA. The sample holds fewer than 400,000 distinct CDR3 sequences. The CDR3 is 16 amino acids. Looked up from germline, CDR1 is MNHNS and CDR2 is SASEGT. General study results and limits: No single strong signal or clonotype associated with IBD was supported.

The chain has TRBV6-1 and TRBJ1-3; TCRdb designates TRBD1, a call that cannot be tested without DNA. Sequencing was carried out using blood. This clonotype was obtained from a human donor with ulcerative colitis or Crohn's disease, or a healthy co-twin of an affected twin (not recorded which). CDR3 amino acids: CASSPAGTGRGNTIYF.